Below, 15 T cell receptor beta chains from the same sample are listed, as sequenced in a study of cytomegalovirus exposure and HLA in healthy donors. It was with 60 Vbeta and 13 Jbeta primers that the PCR ran. Generated by immunoSEQ multiplex PCR, the TCRdb table keeps only in-frame clones and is missing some. The table has roughly 130,000 clones, more than 65% seen once. The source material was PBMCs. These receptors were taken from a woman between 18 and 29 years old in good health and CMV-seropositive.

Remarks on this clone: Within the sample, other DNA sequences also encode this same CDR3. V gene TRBV5-1 combines with J gene TRBJ1-1; D gene unclear. Germline lookup yields CDR1 SGHRS and CDR2 YFSETQ. The CDR3 spans 13 residues. Trimming removed 0 bases from V and 4 bases from J, with 7 bases in between. The CDR3 DNA reads TGCGCCAGCAGCTTGGGGGCTGGCACTGAAGCTTTCTTT. Amino acid sequence: CASSLGAGTEAFF.

J is TRBJ2-3 and V is TRBV4-1; no reliable D call. Germline CDR1 reads MGHRA; CDR2 reads YSYEKL. V was trimmed by 2 bases and J by 4 bases, leaving 10 bases between them. This CDR3 spans 14 amino acids. The CDR3 DNA is TGCGCCAGCAGCCAACCAACACGATCAGATACGCAGTATTTT. Encoded protein: CASSQPTRSDTQYF.

The V and J genes are TRBV6-1 and TRBJ2-5, with 10 bases that match TRBD2. The DNA end lines up better with TRBJ2-7; the J call may be wrong. Per germline, CDR1 MNHNS and CDR2 SASEGT. CDR3 size: 16 residues. The CDR3 loop is CASSESVAGGPYEQYF. In nucleotides, the CDR3 is TGTGCCAGCAGTGAATCGGTAGCGGGGGGTCCCTACGAGCAGTACTTC.

This chain connects TRBV6-5 to TRBJ2-1; 10 positions agree with TRBD2. The CDR3 covers 15 residues. Per germline, CDR1 MNHEY and CDR2 SVGAGI. V lost 6 bases and J lost 3; bases outside the gene matches: 5. CDR3 coding DNA: TGTGCCAGCAGCCAAGCGGGGGGGATCTACAATGAGCAGTTCTTC. Protein: CASSQAGGIYNEQFF.

This rearrangement joins TRBV7-6 to TRBJ2-7; the D gene is possibly TRBD2 (5 bases). Germline V lookup: CDR1 SGHVS, CDR2 FNYEAQ. Trimming took off 3 bases at V and 4 bases at J, with 13 bases between the two ends. This CDR3 contains 14 residues. Written as DNA, the CDR3 is TGTGCCAGCAGCTTGAGAGGGAGTCGATACGAGCAGTACTTC. Translated: CASSLRGSRYEQYF.

The genes are TRBV28 and TRBJ2-5, with 8 positions matching TRBD1. The germline CDR1 and CDR2 sequences are MDHEN and SYDVKM. This CDR3 spans 11 amino acids. With 5 bases clipped from V and 13 bases from J, the junction kept 6 bases outside the gene matches. The CDR3 protein is CASSIQGQAYF. CDR3 in DNA: TGTGCCAGCAGTATTCAGGGACAGGCGTACTTC.

The gene calls are TRBV5-1 and TRBJ1-1, with 7 nucleotides matching TRBD1. The germline V gene encodes CDR1 SGHRS and CDR2 YFSETQ. This CDR3 is 15 amino acids long. The ends lost 0 bases at V and 2 bases at J; junction bases unmatched: 4. CDR3 loop: CASSLAGTDNTEAFF. CDR3 in DNA: TGCGCCAGCAGCTTGGCCGGGACAGACAACACTGAAGCTTTCTTT.

The chain couples TRBV7-9 to TRBJ2-1, with D hard to call. The CDR3 extends over 14 amino acids. The V end lost 1 base, the J end lost 5 bases, and 9 bases lay between the germline ends. CDR1 and CDR2 (germline): SEHNR, FQNEAQ (reference sequence). For the CDR3, the DNA is TGTGCCAGCAGCTTAGTAGTCACGAACAATGAGCAGTTCTTC. Amino acids: CASSLVVTNNEQFF.

The genes are TRBV19 and TRBJ2-5; 14 bases match TRBD2. Germline-derived CDR1 and CDR2 are LNHDA and SQIVND (reference sequence). V lost 5 bases and J lost 5; bases outside the gene matches: 7. The CDR3 is 16 amino acids. The DNA of the CDR3 is TGTGCCAGTAGTCGGACTAGCGGGGGGCTGGGGGAGACCCAGTACTTC. Its translation is CASSRTSGGLGETQYF.

The rearrangement links TRBV6-5 to TRBJ1-6, with a tentative D call TRBD1 (5 bases). There are 14 residues in the CDR3. V lost 2 bases and J 6 bases, leaving 8 bases between the germline ends. Germline CDR1 is MNHEY and CDR2 is SVGAGI. Here the CDR3 reads CASSYGQGNSPLHF. CDR3 bases: TGTGCCAGCAGTTACGGCCAGGGTAATTCACCCCTCCACTTT.

This chain connects TRBV2 to TRBJ1-1, with D possibly being TRBD1 (6 bases). Deletions cut 7 bases from V and 5 bases from J, with 14 bases between. CDR1 is SNHLY and CDR2 is FYNNEI in the germline V gene. The CDR3 contains 13 residues. This chain's CDR3 is CASNTNTGTEAFF. The CDR3 DNA reads as TGTGCCAGCAATACCAATACAGGGACTGAAGCTTTCTTT.

This chain uses TRBV5-6 with TRBJ2-3; the match to TRBD2 covers 12 bases. The CDR3 has 15 residues. From germline, CDR1 is SGHDT and CDR2 YYEEEE. Trimming at V came to 0 bases and at J to 6 bases, leaving 2 bases not matched to a gene. The CDR3 coding sequence is TGTGCCAGCAGCTTGGTTACTAGCGGGGGGGATACGCAGTATTTT. The encoded protein is CASSLVTSGGDTQYF.

This clone was counted only a few times. This chain connects TRBV28 to TRBJ2-7, with TRBD1 identical over 8 bases. The junction had 10 bases not matched to a gene; V was cut back by 6 bases and J by 0 bases. Germline CDR1 MDHEN, CDR2 SYDVKM. CDR3 length equals 16 residues. For the CDR3, the DNA is TGTGCCAGCAGGACAGGGGTAGGCCTAAGCTCCTACGAGCAGTACTTC. Residues: CASRTGVGLSSYEQYF.

The chain links TRBV6-1 to TRBJ2-7; D may be TRBD1 (5 bases). Trimming pared 1 base from V and 3 bases from J, leaving 10 bases between. The germline gives CDR1 MNHNS, CDR2 SASEGT. This CDR3 contains 14 residues. The CDR3: CASSEDRTFYEQYF. CDR3 nucleotides: TGTGCCAGCAGTGAAGACAGGACCTTCTACGAGCAGTACTTC.

This clone was seen only a few times. The rearrangement links TRBV5-4 to TRBJ2-3; TRBD2 agrees at 7 bases. This CDR3 is 15 amino acids long. V was clipped by 3 bases and J by 3 bases; unmatched bases: 7. Per the germline V gene, CDR1 is SGHNT and CDR2 is YYREEE (reference sequence). DNA of the CDR3: TGTGCCAGCAGCTCCCCTAGCGGTTTTACAGATACGCAGTATTTT. Its protein is CASSSPSGFTDTQYF.